The rows below give T cell receptor beta chains drawn from one sample of a study of neurological immune-mediated disorders. TCRdb called the 5' RACE reads again in MiXCR, with one record for every CDR3 protein. The table shows tens of thousands of distinct CDR3 sequences, with approximately 4.2% occurring only once. Material for sequencing was PBMCs. The receptors stem from a man aged 30 to 39 with multiple sclerosis. Both conserved end residues are part of each CDR3. Fields, in order: clone size, D gene, J gene, V gene, CDR3 DNA, CDR3 protein. A D gene is named only where the DNA matches it firmly. Only some rows state a clone size, as once, few, many or a class for expanded clones.

>many|.|TRBJ1-5|TRBV12-3/TRBV12-4
TGTGCCAGCACCGTAGGGGGAGACAATCAGCCCCAGCATTTT
CASTVGGDNQPQHF
>few|.|TRBJ1-1|TRBV11-3
TGTGCCAGCAGCTTTCGGGGGCGATACACTGAAGCTTTCTTT
CASSFRGRYTEAFF
>few|.|TRBJ2-7|TRBV5-5
TGTGCCAGCAGCGGTGGACAGCAACCCTACGAGCAGTACTTC
CASSGGQQPYEQYF
>.|.|TRBJ1-1|TRBV5-1
TGCGCCAGCAGCTTTGGAACGGGCCCGGGGCAGCACACTGAAGCTTTCTTT
CASSFGTGPGQHTEAFF
>many|.|TRBJ1-6|TRBV12-3/TRBV12-4
TGTGCCAGCAGTTGGGGACGGTATAATTCACCCCTCCACTTT
CASSWGRYNSPLHF
>few|.|TRBJ2-1|TRBV7-6
TGTGCCAGCAGCTTAGCCCTAGTTCGGAAGGAGCAGTTCTTC
CASSLALVRKEQFF
>many|.|TRBJ1-2|TRBV2
TGTGCCAGCAGTGAACAGCGGCCGGGCTATGGCTACACCTTC
CASSEQRPGYGYTF
>many|.|TRBJ1-2|TRBV6-5
TGTGCCAGCAGTTTTCGGGGTTCCTATGGCTACACCTTC
CASSFRGSYGYTF
>many|TRBD1|TRBJ2-5|TRBV4-1
TGCGCCAGCAGCCCGGGGACAGGGGACCTCGAGACCCAGTACTTC
CASSPGTGDLETQYF
>.|.|TRBJ2-7|TRBV11-2
TGTGCCAGCAGCTTAGACCCAATTCCGTCCTACGAGCAGTACTTC
CASSLDPIPSYEQYF
>many|TRBD1|TRBJ1-2|TRBV4-3
TGCGCCAGCGGTCCTGGACAGGGGTATGGCTACACCTTC
CASGPGQGYGYTF
>many|TRBD2|TRBJ2-3|TRBV29-1
TGCAGCGCGAGGGACTACACAGATACGCAGTATTTT
CSARDYTDTQYF
>many|.|TRBJ1-2|TRBV6-6
TGTGCCAGCAGTTCCTACGCAACAGGGAGATATGGCTACACCTTC
CASSSYATGRYGYTF
>many|.|TRBJ2-2|TRBV6-1
TGTGCCAGCAGTGGAGAGCCTGACGCCGGGGAGCTGTTTTTT
CASSGEPDAGELFF
>many|.|TRBJ2-7|TRBV3-1
TGTGCCAGCAGCCAAGGCCCCGGGAGCGCCTACGAGCAGTACTTC
CASSQGPGSAYEQYF
>many|.|TRBJ1-1|TRBV10-3
TGTGCCATCACTGGCGGGGGCGATGAAGCTTTCTTT
CAITGGGDEAFF
>few|TRBD2|TRBJ2-7|TRBV6-5
TGTGCCAGCAGTGATAGCGGGAAAACCTACGAGCAGTACTTC
CASSDSGKTYEQYF
>many|TRBD1|TRBJ1-2|TRBV27
TGTGCCAGCAGCCGGCTACAGGGGGAGTCCACCTTC
CASSRLQGESTF
>many|TRBD1|TRBJ2-7|TRBV5-1
TGCGCCAGCAGCTCAGTCGGGACAGCCTACGAGCAGTACTTC
CASSSVGTAYEQYF
>medium-sized|.|TRBJ2-3|TRBV15
TGTGCCACCAGCAGAGCAGGGTTTAGCACAGATACGCAGTATTTT
CATSRAGFSTDTQYF
>few|.|TRBJ1-2|TRBV7-2
TGTGCCAGCAGCTTACCTAGGCCGGACCTCTATGGCTACACCTTC
CASSLPRPDLYGYTF
>many|.|TRBJ1-6|TRBV7-8
TGTGCCAGCAGCTTAGGAGCGGGGATGAATTCACCCCTCCACTTT
CASSLGAGMNSPLHF
>many|TRBD2|TRBJ2-1|TRBV9
TGTGCCAGCAGCCCCACTAGCGGGGGCCTCCGGGAGCAGTTCTTC
CASSPTSGGLREQFF
>medium-sized|.|TRBJ2-5|TRBV20-1
TGCAGTGCCCTGGGAGAGGGAGAGACCCAGTACTTC
CSALGEGETQYF
>many|TRBD2|TRBJ2-7|TRBV2
TGTGCCAGCAGGGGACTAGCGGGTGCGTACGAGCAGTACTTC
CASRGLAGAYEQYF
>many|.|TRBJ2-5|TRBV7-9
TGTGCCAGCAGCTCGCCGAAAGAGACCCAGTACTTC
CASSSPKETQYF
>few|.|TRBJ1-3|TRBV7-6
TGTGCCAGCAGCTTAGGTGGGGGCCGCTCTGGAAACACCATATATTTT
CASSLGGGRSGNTIYF
>many|.|TRBJ2-5|TRBV13
TGTGCCAGCAGCTCGTCTAGACAAGTGAAGGAGACCCAGTACTTC
CASSSSRQVKETQYF
>.|.|TRBJ1-2|TRBV27
TGTGCCAGCAGTTTCGCTCCTAGACAGGTCAACTATGGCTACACCTTC
CASSFAPRQVNYGYTF
>many|.|TRBJ2-2|TRBV11-3
TGTGCCAGCAGCCCTCCGCAGGGTTCCCCCGGGGAGCTGTTTTTT
CASSPPQGSPGELFF
>few|.|TRBJ1-4|TRBV7-2
TGTGCCAGCAGCTTGGGGGGGACAACTAATGAAAAACTGTTTTTT
CASSLGGTTNEKLFF
>few|.|TRBJ2-1|TRBV29-1
TGCAGCGTTGGGTCCCAGGTGGGGGGTGAGCAGTTCTTC
CSVGSQVGGEQFF
>many|TRBD1|TRBJ1-2|TRBV12-3/TRBV12-4
TGTGCCAGCAGTCTAGGACAGGGGTGGAATGGCTACACCTTC
CASSLGQGWNGYTF
>.|.|TRBJ2-3|TRBV5-5
TGTGCCAGCAGCTCAATGTACAGGGCGATGGCAGATACGCAGTATTTT
CASSSMYRAMADTQYF
>many|.|TRBJ2-1|TRBV7-6
TGTGCCAGCAGGCTCATTGGGGGGGCAGAGTCCTACAATGAGCAGTTCTTC
CASRLIGGAESYNEQFF
>many|.|TRBJ1-1|TRBV11-2
TGTGCCAGCACTTCTTCTGGCTACAGAGACACTGAAGCTTTCTTT
CASTSSGYRDTEAFF
>.|TRBD2|TRBJ2-3|TRBV9
TGTGCCAGCAGCCATCATCGGACTAGCGGGAAAACAGATACGCAGTATTTT
CASSHHRTSGKTDTQYF
>many|.|TRBJ1-4|TRBV7-2
TGTGCCAGCAGCAAAGGTCCAACTAATGAAAAACTGTTTTTT
CASSKGPTNEKLFF
>many|TRBD1|TRBJ2-4|TRBV5-1
TGCGCCAGCAGCTTGGAAGGGGGCATAGCCAAAAACATTCAGTACTTC
CASSLEGGIAKNIQYF
>many|TRBD1|TRBJ1-2|TRBV29-1
TGCAGCGTAGCTACCGGGACAGGGTTTGGCTACACCTTC
CSVATGTGFGYTF
>many|.|TRBJ2-5|TRBV5-1
TGCGCCAGCAGCGAGCAAGAGACCCAGTACTTC
CASSEQETQYF
>.|.|TRBJ1-1|TRBV6-2/TRBV6-3
TGTGCCAGCAGTTACGACGGCACCGCTGAGGGCACTGAAGCTTTCTTT
CASSYDGTAEGTEAFF
>many|.|TRBJ2-3|TRBV5-1
TGCGCCAGCAGCGGAGCAGTCGATACGCAGTATTTT
CASSGAVDTQYF
>many|TRBD1|TRBJ2-7|TRBV6-5
TGTGCCAGCAGTGCGCGGGACAGGGGCTACGAGCAGTACTTC
CASSARDRGYEQYF
>.|TRBD1|TRBJ1-1|TRBV7-9
TGTGCCAGCAGCTCAGGACAGGTCCCAACTGAAGCTTTCTTT
CASSSGQVPTEAFF
>many|.|TRBJ1-6|TRBV27
.
CASRVGTGNNSPLNF
>many|.|TRBJ2-7|TRBV6-2/TRBV6-3
TGTGCCACACAGAGACTTGGCGAGCAGTACTTC
CATQRLGEQYF
>many|TRBD1|TRBJ2-3|TRBV15
TGTGCCACCAGCGGCAGACAGGGGCAAGATACGCAGTATTTT
CATSGRQGQDTQYF